This T cell receptor (beta chain) was identified during a study of CD8+ T cells in alopecia areata. Regarding the study as a whole: Lesional scalp, notably in alopecia totalis/universalis, had clonality above that of normal scalp.

Reverse transcribed after extraction, RNA yielded cDNA as the sequencing template. The table came from immunoSEQ multiplex PCR; TCRdb's copy has only in-frame clones and leaves some out. The repertoire yields 200,000 to 300,000 clones, none seen only once; the top ten contain around 1.2%. The CDR3 runs 15 residues. In germline, CDR1 is NSQYPW, CDR2 LRSPGD (reference sequence). V lost 0 bases and J 5 bases, leaving 10 bases between the germline ends. This clone was seen a handful of times. Its antigen is still unknown. Gene names follow the mouse nomenclature. The read falls 4 residues short of the CDR3 end, and the missing part is taken from the germline J gene. Markers including CD4, CD8alpha, NKG2D and NKG2ACE guided sorting of pooled cutaneous lymph node cells.

The sequencing sample was made of CD4+ T cells sorted from a lymph node. The J gene is TRBJ2-2, the V gene TRBV1; tentatively, D is TRBD1 (6 bases). The origin of this receptor is a C3H/HeJ mouse with alopecia areata. The MHC haplotype recorded for the strain is H2-k. CDR3 residues: CTCSADPRGTGQLYF. CDR3 DNA, as far as it was read: TGCACCTGCAGTGCAGATCCCAGGGGTACCGGG. Looking up the rest from reference TRBV1 and TRBJ2-2 gives the full variable domain: VTLLEQNPRWRLVPRGQAVNLRCILKNSQYPWMSWYQQDLQKQLQWLFTLRSPGDKEVKSLPGADYLATRVTDTELRLQVANMSQGRTLYCTCSADPRGTGQLYFGEGSKLTVL.